This TCR beta chain was sequenced during a study of identical twins. TCRdb reprocessed the 5' RACE reads via MiXCR and lists one record per CDR3 protein. Altogether some 500,000 distinct CDR3 sequences are present, over 11% being singletons, with the ten largest covering approximately 0.98%. Whole-study findings and limits: Insertion counts were lower in abundant cord blood beta clonotypes, a trend that memory repertoires did not show.

V shed 4 bases and J shed 3 bases, with 15 bases lying between them. Per germline, CDR1 KGHDR and CDR2 SFDVKD. The CDR3 contains 16 residues. This clonotype has only a few counts. Its antigen remains unknown. A further study also used this sample, focusing on yellow fever vaccine responses in identical twins.

The sequence was collected from a woman in her late teens or twenties in good health. The chain uses TRBV24-1 and TRBJ1-5; D unresolved. The specimen was CD4+ T cells sorted from blood. The CDR3 DNA sequence: TGTGCCACCAGTGACGCAGCTCCCGGCTACAATCAGCCCCAGCATTTT. Translation gives CATSDAAPGYNQPQHF.